What follows are 7 T cell receptor beta chains derived from one specimen sequenced in a study of cytomegalovirus exposure and HLA in healthy donors. Researchers ran the PCR with 60 Vbeta and 13 Jbeta primers. Sequencing used immunoSEQ multiplex PCR; TCRdb keeps in-frame clones, though not all of them. The data show over 150,000 clones, with about 64% seen just once and less than 1.5% held by the top ten. Sequencing input: PBMCs. The receptors originated from a man in his forties or fifties in good health and CMV-seronegative.

The chain joins TRBV5-1 to TRBJ2-1, with TRBD2 as a possible D gene (7 bases). In germline, CDR1 is SGHRS, CDR2 YFSETQ. The CDR3 sequence is 16 residues long. Deletions cut 4 bases from V and 3 bases from J, with 17 bases between. CDR3 nucleotides: TGCGCCAGCAGCCTGCTAACGGGGGGCGGCTACAATGAGCAGTTCTTC. Residues: CASSLLTGGGYNEQFF. Drawing the rest from reference TRBV5-1 and TRBJ2-1, the complete variable domain is KAGVTQTPRYLIKTRGQQVTLSCSPISGHRSVSWYQQTPGQGLQFLFEYFSETQRNKGNFPGRFSGRQFSNSRSEMNVSTLELGDSALYLCASSLLTGGGYNEQFFGPGTRLTVL.

CDR3 sequence reads: CASSQYSYEQYF. The CDR3 nucleotides read TGTGCCAGCAGCCAATACTCCTACGAGCAGTACTTC. The chain links TRBV5-6 to TRBJ2-5; D remains unclear. TRBJ2-7 matches the DNA end more closely, so the J call is doubtful. CDR1 and CDR2 from the germline V gene are SGHDT and YYEEEE. The CDR3 covers 12 residues.

This chain uses TRBV7-8 with TRBJ2-5, with 10 bases that match TRBD2. The ends lost 6 bases at V and 2 bases at J; junction bases unmatched: 6. Germline CDR1 reads SGHVS; CDR2 reads FQNEAQ. The length of the CDR3 is 15 residues. This CDR3 is CASSFSGGRQETQYF. CDR3 DNA sequence: TGTGCCAGCAGTTTTAGCGGGGGGCGACAAGAGACCCAGTACTTC.

The rearrangement links TRBV13 to TRBJ1-5, with unresolved D. CDR1 and CDR2 (germline): PRHDT, FYEKMQ (reference sequence). Trimming took 0 bases from V and 1 from J, leaving 7 bases between them. CDR3 length: 15 amino acids. CDR3 nucleotide sequence: TGTGCCAGCAGCTTAGGGCGGCGGAGCAATCAGCCCCAGCATTTT. It codes for CASSLGRRSNQPQHF.

V gene TRBV9 combines with J gene TRBJ1-2; the D is unclear. Trimming removed 4 bases at V and 4 bases at J, with 14 bases between. This CDR3 is built from 14 residues. Germline V lookup: CDR1 SGDLS, CDR2 YYNGEE. The CDR3 DNA reads as TGTGCCAGCAGCCCAGCGGCGGGAAGCTATGGCTACACCTTC. It encodes CASSPAAGSYGYTF.

V is TRBV28 and J is TRBJ1-1; maybe TRBD1 (5 bases). Germline CDR1 reads MDHEN; CDR2 reads SYDVKM. The CDR3 runs to 14 residues. V was cut by 1 base and J by 6 bases, with 12 bases left in between. CDR3 sequence (DNA): TGTGCCAGCAGTTTATTCGGGGGACGGGCTGAAGCTTTCTTT. Its protein product is CASSLFGGRAEAFF.

The chain is built from TRBV5-1 and TRBJ2-3; 15 bases map to TRBD2. J lost 5 bases, V lost 0 bases, and 16 bases had no gene match. There are 21 residues in the CDR3. From germline, CDR1 is SGHRS and CDR2 YFSETQ. This CDR3 is CASSLDSMGLAGGLKKDTQYF. DNA of the CDR3: TGCGCCAGCAGCTTGGATTCAATGGGACTAGCGGGGGGACTTAAGAAAGATACGCAGTATTTT. The whole variable domain, remainder taken from reference TRBV5-1 and TRBJ2-3, is KAGVTQTPRYLIKTRGQQVTLSCSPISGHRSVSWYQQTPGQGLQFLFEYFSETQRNKGNFPGRFSGRQFSNSRSEMNVSTLELGDSALYLCASSLDSMGLAGGLKKDTQYFGPGTRLTVL.